The rows below give T cell receptor beta chains drawn from one sample of a study of beta chain features in type 1 diabetes. Sequencing was performed with immunoSEQ multiplex PCR; in TCRdb, only in-frame clones are kept and a portion is missing. This table has around 400,000 clones, roughly 12% appearing once. The sequencing input was naive CD4+ T cells from blood. These receptors originate from a man aged 18 to 30 in good health. Each CDR3 is given with its conserved first and last residue. Fields, in order: J gene, V gene, clone size, D gene, CDR3 protein, CDR3 DNA. The D gene is left open where the match is weak. Only part of the rows carry a size: once, few, many, or a class if the clone is expanded.

>TRBJ2-5|TRBV7-9|few|TRBD1
CASSSRQGALETQYF
TGTGCCAGCAGCTCCCGACAGGGGGCATTGGAGACCCAGTACTTC
>TRBJ2-6|TRBV7-2|few|TRBD1
CASRYGTGNAGANVLTF
TGTGCCAGCAGATATGGGACAGGGAACGCTGGGGCCAACGTCCTGACTTTC
>TRBJ1-1|TRBV7-9|few|.
CASSFQSMNTEAFF
TGTGCCAGCAGCTTTCAAAGCATGAACACTGAAGCTTTCTTT
>TRBJ1-5|TRBV30|few|TRBD1
CAWSKKGQGNQPQHF
TGTGCCTGGAGTAAAAAGGGACAGGGCAATCAGCCCCAGCATTTT
>TRBJ2-7|TRBV18|.|TRBD2
CASSPDAGTSYPYEQYF
TGTGCCAGCTCACCAGACGCCGGGACTAGTTATCCCTACGAGCAGTACTTC
>TRBJ2-1|TRBV9|few|TRBD2
CASSVVGLAGVNNEQFF
TGTGCCAGCAGCGTAGTCGGGCTAGCGGGAGTAAACAATGAGCAGTTCTTC
>TRBJ2-7|TRBV23-1|.|TRBD2
CASSQGTSYYEQYF
TGCGCCAGCAGCCAAGGGACTAGCTACTACGAGCAGTACTTC
>TRBJ2-7|TRBV18|few|TRBD1
CASSQGAYEQYF
TGTGCCAGCTCACAGGGGGCTTACGAGCAGTACTTC
>TRBJ2-2|TRBV4-3|.|.
CASSHGGGNTGELFF
TGCGCCAGCAGCCATGGAGGCGGGAACACCGGGGAGCTGTTTTTT
>TRBJ2-7|TRBV30|.|TRBD2
CAWSSGGYEQYF
TGTGCCTGGAGTTCCGGGGGGTACGAGCAGTACTTC
>TRBJ2-5|TRBV5-4|.|.
CASSLGLRNSVETQYF
TGTGCCAGCAGCTTGGGGCTCAGGAACTCTGTGGAGACCCAGTACTTC
>TRBJ2-5|TRBV29-1|few|.
CSVGLETQYF
TGCAGCGTTGGGCTAGAGACCCAGTACTTC
>TRBJ2-7|TRBV5-8|few|TRBD1
CASREIGTVYEQYF
TGTGCCAGCAGGGAAATCGGGACAGTCTACGAGCAGTACTTC
>TRBJ1-4|TRBV7-2|.|.
CASSLRQLSTNEKLFF
TGTGCCAGCAGCCTTAGACAGCTATCAACTAATGAAAAACTGTTTTTT
>TRBJ2-3|TRBV14|few|TRBD2
CASSQGGRAYGDTQYF
TGTGCCAGCAGCCAAGGCGGGAGGGCCTATGGAGATACGCAGTATTTT
>TRBJ2-7|TRBV5-1|few|.
CASSTGTYSYEQYF
TGCGCCAGCAGCACCGGGACATATTCCTACGAGCAGTACTTC
>TRBJ2-3|TRBV7-9|.|TRBD2
CASSSTSGGGDTQYF
TGTGCCAGCAGCTCGACTAGCGGGGGGGGAGATACGCAGTATTTT
>TRBJ2-1|TRBV4-2|few|TRBD2
CASSQERLAGGPQFF
TGTGCCAGCAGCCAAGAAAGACTAGCGGGAGGGCCACAGTTCTTC
>TRBJ1-3|TRBV28|few|.
CASSLLGVSGNTIYF
TGTGCCAGCAGTTTGTTAGGGGTCTCTGGAAACACCATATATTTT
>TRBJ1-2|TRBV5-6|few|TRBD1
CASRKDRDDGYTF
TGTGCCAGCAGGAAGGACAGGGACGATGGCTACACCTTC
>TRBJ1-5|TRBV18|.|.
CASSPVYSNQPQHF
TGTGCCAGCTCACCCGTTTATAGCAATCAGCCCCAGCATTTT
>TRBJ2-1|TRBV29-1|.|TRBD2
CSVLTSGRANNEQFF
TGCAGCGTTCTGACTAGCGGGAGGGCAAACAATGAGCAGTTCTTC
>TRBJ2-7|TRBV7-6|few|.
CASSRFFLQEPNEQYF
TGTGCCAGCAGCCGATTCTTCTTACAGGAGCCGAACGAGCAGTACTTC
>TRBJ1-1|TRBV18|few|.
CASSPRENTEAFF
TGTGCCAGCTCCCCGAGAGAGAACACTGAAGCTTTCTTT
>TRBJ2-3|TRBV7-3|few|.
CASSPSLGADTQYF
TGTGCCAGCAGCCCTTCGCTAGGCGCAGATACGCAGTATTTT
>TRBJ2-2|TRBV9|.|TRBD2
CASSGLAGGTGELFF
TGTGCCAGCAGCGGATTAGCGGGGGGCACCGGGGAGCTGTTTTTT
>TRBJ2-7|TRBV5-4|.|.
CASSLEVRINPYEQYF
TGTGCCAGCAGCTTGGAAGTGCGGATAAATCCCTACGAGCAGTACTTC
>TRBJ2-7|TRBV29-1|few|.
CSTRASTYEQYF
TGCAGCACGCGGGCCAGTACCTACGAGCAGTACTTC
>TRBJ1-1|TRBV28|.|TRBD1
CASSWDRGRTEAFF
TGTGCCAGCAGTTGGGACAGGGGTCGTACTGAAGCTTTCTTT
>TRBJ2-7|TRBV6-6|.|.
CASSYSFSGHTYEQYF
TGTGCCAGCAGTTACAGCTTTTCGGGACATACATACGAGCAGTACTTC
>TRBJ2-3|TRBV13|few|.
CASSSLQGTQYF
TGTGCCAGCAGCTCCTTACAGGGTACGCAGTATTTT
>TRBJ2-7|TRBV11-2|.|.
CASSSEPRNEQYF
TGTGCCAGCAGCTCCGAACCCAGGAATGAGCAGTACTTC
>TRBJ1-5|TRBV19|few|.
CASSIDRAGGARHQPQHF
TGTGCCAGTAGTATAGATCGGGCAGGTGGGGCCCGACATCAGCCCCAGCATTTT
>TRBJ2-3|TRBV19|.|TRBD2
CASRTSGSIGDTQYF
TGTGCCAGTCGGACTAGCGGGTCAATAGGGGATACGCAGTATTTT
>TRBJ1-2|TRBV5-1|few|TRBD1
CASFPGQGSFGYTF
TGCGCCAGCTTTCCGGGACAGGGTTCGTTCGGCTACACCTTC
>TRBJ2-7|TRBV19|.|TRBD2
CASDAGGPSYEQYF
TGTGCCAGTGACGCGGGGGGACCCTCCTACGAGCAGTACTTC
>TRBJ1-1|TRBV5-6|few|TRBD1
CASSLLTGPNTEAFF
TGTGCCAGCAGCTTGTTGACAGGGCCGAACACTGAAGCTTTCTTT
>TRBJ1-2|TRBV29-1|few|.
CSVGSRGTF
TGCAGCGTTGGGTCGCGAGGGACCTTC
>TRBJ1-5|TRBV28|.|TRBD1
CASSGQGLQPQHF
TGTGCCAGCAGTGGACAGGGGTTGCAGCCCCAGCATTTT
>TRBJ2-1|TRBV6-5|.|TRBD1
CASSYYTTGYNEQFF
TGTGCCAGCAGTTACTATACGACAGGGTACAATGAGCAGTTCTTC
>TRBJ2-7|TRBV7-9|.|.
CASSLYQGPYEQYF
TGTGCCAGCAGCTTATATCAGGGGCCCTACGAGCAGTACTTC
>TRBJ2-5|TRBV10-3|few|TRBD2
CAISGPTSGEETQYF
TGTGCCATCAGTGGCCCGACTAGCGGGGAAGAGACCCAGTACTTC